This is a list of T cell receptor beta chains from one sample in a study of regulatory T cells in long-lasting Graves disease. Each CDR3 protein gets one entry after TCRdb re-called the multiplex PCR reads with MiXCR. The table lists about 290,000 distinct CDR3 sequences, around 21% of them singletons, with around 50% in the top ten. The material was peripheral blood mononuclear cells (PBMCs), obtained when the disease was refractory, from a patient treated with antithyroid drugs. The source of these receptors is a female donor with Graves disease. Each CDR3 is given with its conserved first and last residue. The D gene is left open where the match is weak. Clone size appears in some rows only: once, few, many, or a class for an expanded clone.

>TRBJ1-5|few|TRBV28|NA
TGTGCCAGCAGCACGGACGGCCCATATAGCAATCAGCCCCAGCATTTT
CASSTDGPYSNQPQHF
>TRBJ2-5|NA|TRBV29-1|TRBD1
TGCAGCGTTGGGAGACAGGGCGACGCGACCCAGTACTTC
CSVGRQGDATQYF
>TRBJ2-7|NA|TRBV30|NA
TGTGCCTGGAGTGGACAGGTTGGGTCCTACGAGCAGTACTTC
CAWSGQVGSYEQYF
>TRBJ2-7|NA|TRBV27|NA
TGTGCCAGCAGACCCCGACCCGCAGAGATCCACGAGCAGTACTTC
CASRPRPAEIHEQYF
>TRBJ1-3|NA|TRBV5-1|NA
TGCGCCAGCAGCTTAGGGGAGTCTGGAAACACCATATATTTT
CASSLGESGNTIYF
>TRBJ2-4|NA|TRBV11-2|TRBD2
TGTGCCAGCAGCTTACGCGGGGGAGCCAAAAACATTCAGTACTTC
CASSLRGGAKNIQYF
>TRBJ2-7|NA|TRBV7-6|NA
TGTGCCAGCAGCTTAGGGGGACACTCGGAAGAGCAGTACTTC
CASSLGGHSEEQYF
>TRBJ2-1|few|TRBV7-2|TRBD1
TGTGCCAGCAGCCAGTGGGGACAGGGAGGGGATGAGCAGTTCTTC
CASSQWGQGGDEQFF
>TRBJ2-7|NA|TRBV3-1|TRBD2
TGTGCCAGCAGCCAAGGCATGACTAGCGGGAGGGTCTACGAGCAGTACTTC
CASSQGMTSGRVYEQYF
>TRBJ1-1|NA|TRBV4-1|NA
TGCGCCAGCAGCCAGCCGTGGACAGAGAACACTGAAGCTTTCTTT
CASSQPWTENTEAFF
>TRBJ1-1|NA|TRBV19|NA
TGTGCCAGTAGTCCCGGGACCCGGTACACTGAAGCTTTCTTT
CASSPGTRYTEAFF
>TRBJ1-2|few|TRBV2|NA
TGTGCCAGCAGTGAAAAAGGGGGGGGTGCCCATGGCTACACCTTC
CASSEKGGGAHGYTF